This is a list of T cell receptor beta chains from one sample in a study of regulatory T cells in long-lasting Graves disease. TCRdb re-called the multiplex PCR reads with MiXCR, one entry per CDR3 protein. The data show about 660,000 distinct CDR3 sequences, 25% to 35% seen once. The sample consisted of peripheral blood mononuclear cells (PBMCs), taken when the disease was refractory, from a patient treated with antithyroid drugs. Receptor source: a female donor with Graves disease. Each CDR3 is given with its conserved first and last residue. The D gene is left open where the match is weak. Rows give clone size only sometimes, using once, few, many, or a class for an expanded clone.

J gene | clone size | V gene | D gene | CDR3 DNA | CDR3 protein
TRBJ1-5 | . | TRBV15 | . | TGTGCCACCACCTCACTCCTAAATTCAGAGTGGGGCAATCAGCCCCAGCATTTT | CATTSLLNSEWGNQPQHF
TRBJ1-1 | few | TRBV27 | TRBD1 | TGTGCCAGCAGTATCTCCGGGACAGGGTGGAAGACTGAAGCTTTCTTT | CASSISGTGWKTEAFF
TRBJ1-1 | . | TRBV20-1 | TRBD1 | TGCAGTGCATCGGGACAGGGGGCGGCTGAAGCTTTCTTT | CSASGQGAAEAFF
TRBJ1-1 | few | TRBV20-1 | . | TGCAGTGCTAAAGATCTTGAGAGGACAAGAACTGAAGCTTTCTTT | CSAKDLERTRTEAFF
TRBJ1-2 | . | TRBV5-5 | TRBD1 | TGTGCCAGCAGCTTGCGGACAGGGAATGGCTACACCTTC | CASSLRTGNGYTF
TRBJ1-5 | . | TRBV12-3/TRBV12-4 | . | TGTGCCAGCAGTTTTATTGGGAGCAATCAGCCCCAGCATTTT | CASSFIGSNQPQHF
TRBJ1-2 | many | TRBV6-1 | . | TGTGCCAGCAAACCATTCAACTATGGCTACACCTTC | CASKPFNYGYTF
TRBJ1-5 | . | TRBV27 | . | TGTGCCAGCAGTTTACGGGGGCGGGGGGATCAGCCCCAGCATTTT | CASSLRGRGDQPQHF
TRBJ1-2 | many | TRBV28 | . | TGTGCCAGCAGTTTAGGAGGGGGGCTCGAGGGCTACACCTTC | CASSLGGGLEGYTF
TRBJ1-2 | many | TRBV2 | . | TGTGCCAGCAGTCCCATTTATGGCTACACCTTC | CASSPIYGYTF
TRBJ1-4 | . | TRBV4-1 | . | TGCGCCAGCAGCCAACGGGGAGGCGAAAAACTGTTTTTT | CASSQRGGEKLFF
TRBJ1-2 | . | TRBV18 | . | TGTGCCAGCTCACCACCGGGACTGTCAGGCTACACCTTC | CASSPPGLSGYTF
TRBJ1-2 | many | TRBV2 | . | TGTGCCAGCAGCATGACAGGAAGAGGCTACACCTTC | CASSMTGRGYTF
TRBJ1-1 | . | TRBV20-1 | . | TGCAGTGCTAGGGAGGGCAACAGGGAAGCTTTCTTT | CSAREGNREAFF
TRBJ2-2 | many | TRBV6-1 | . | TGTGCCAGCAGCCCGGGCAACACCGGGGAGCTGTTTTTT | CASSPGNTGELFF
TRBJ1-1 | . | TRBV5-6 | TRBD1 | TGTGCCAGCAGCTTGGAATGGACAGGGAAAGCTTTCTTT | CASSLEWTGKAFF
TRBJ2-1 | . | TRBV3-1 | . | TGTGCCAGCAGTGAAGGGGGCAATGAGCAGTTCTTC | CASSEGGNEQFF
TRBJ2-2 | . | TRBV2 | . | TGTGCCAGCAGTGAATTTCCCGGGGAGCTGTTTTTT | CASSEFPGELFF
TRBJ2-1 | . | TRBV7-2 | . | TGTGCCAGCAGCCACTCGCCGTTGGATGAGCAGTTCTTC | CASSHSPLDEQFF
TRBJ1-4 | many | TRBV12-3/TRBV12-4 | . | TGTGCCAGCAGTGGACAGCCATTTAATGAAAAACTGTTTTTT | CASSGQPFNEKLFF
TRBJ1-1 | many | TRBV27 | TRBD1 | TGTGCCAGCAGTGAAGACAGGGGCGACACTGAAGCTTTCTTT | CASSEDRGDTEAFF
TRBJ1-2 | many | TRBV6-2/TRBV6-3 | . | TGTGCCAGCAGTTACTCCTTGGCAGGGGCCGCAGACTATGGCTACACCTTC | CASSYSLAGAADYGYTF
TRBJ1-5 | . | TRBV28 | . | TGTGCCAGCAGTACGGCAGATAGCAATCAGCCCCAGCATTTT | CASSTADSNQPQHF
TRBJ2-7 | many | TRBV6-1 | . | TGTGCCAGCAGTCCACTGGGGACCTCCTACGAGCAGTACTTC | CASSPLGTSYEQYF
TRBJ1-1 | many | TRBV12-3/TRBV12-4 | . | TGTGCCAGCAGTTTAATCCCACATGGGGAGGGACGTGAAGCTTTCTTT | CASSLIPHGEGREAFF
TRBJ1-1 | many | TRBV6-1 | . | TGTGCCGGCCGGCGGGGGATGAACACTGAAGCTTTCTTT | CAGRRGMNTEAFF
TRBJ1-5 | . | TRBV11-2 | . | TGTGCCAGCAGCTTGAGGGGTAGGGACAATCAGCCCCAGCATTTT | CASSLRGRDNQPQHF
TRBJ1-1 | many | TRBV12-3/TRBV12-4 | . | TGTGCCAGCAGTCCCCGGGGGGGCGCAGCTGAAGCTTTCTTT | CASSPRGGAAEAFF
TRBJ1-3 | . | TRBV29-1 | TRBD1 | TGCAGCGTCCAGACAGGGTGGAACACCATATATTTT | CSVQTGWNTIYF
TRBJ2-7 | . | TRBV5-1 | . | TGCGCCAGCAGTAGGGATTCCGGAGCCTACGAGCAGTACTTC | CASSRDSGAYEQYF
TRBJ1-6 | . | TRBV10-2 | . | TGCGCCAGCAGTCAATCTTCTCACTATAATTCACCCCTCCACTTT | CASSQSSHYNSPLHF
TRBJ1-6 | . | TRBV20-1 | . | TGCAGTGCTAGATCCGTCGTCCGACCTGGGGGGTCACCCCTCCACTTT | CSARSVVRPGGSPLHF
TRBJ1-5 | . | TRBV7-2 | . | TGTGCCAGCAGCTTAGGGTCCGCTCCCAATCAGCCCCAGCATTTT | CASSLGSAPNQPQHF
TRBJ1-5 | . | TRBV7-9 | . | TGTGCCAGCACTTTCAGCGGCAATCAGCCCCAGCATTTT | CASTFSGNQPQHF
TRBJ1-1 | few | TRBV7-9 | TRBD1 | TGTGCCAGCAGCCGGAGGACAGGGGCCTGGAACACTGAAGCTTTCTTT | CASSRRTGAWNTEAFF
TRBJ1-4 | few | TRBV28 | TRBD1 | TGTGCCAGCAGTTCACCCAGGGGGCAAGGTGAAAAACTGTTTTTT | CASSSPRGQGEKLFF
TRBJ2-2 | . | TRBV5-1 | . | TGCGCCAGCAGCGCGGACGTGAACACCGGGGAGCTGTTTTTT | CASSADVNTGELFF
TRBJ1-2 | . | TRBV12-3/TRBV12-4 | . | TGTGCCAGCAGTTCCAGACAGAAGACCTATGGCTACACCTTC | CASSSRQKTYGYTF
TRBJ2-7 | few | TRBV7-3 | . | TGTGCCAGCAGCTTAACCCTAAAGGGCGAGCAGTACTTC | CASSLTLKGEQYF
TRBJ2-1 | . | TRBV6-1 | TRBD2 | TGTGCCAGCAGTGAACCGGGGAGGGCTCACAATGAGCAGTTCTTC | CASSEPGRAHNEQFF